The TCR beta chain under discussion was sequenced for a study of radiation and T cells in renal cell carcinoma (dated by TCRdb to between 2020 and 2021). Regarding the study in general: The samples were obtained from a clinical trial, where primary renal cell carcinomas were treated with 15 Gy stereotactic body radiation therapy and then removed by nephrectomy 4 weeks afterward. A total of roughly 53 samples underwent TCR beta sequencing, made up of about 26 tumors and about 27 peripheral blood samples. In the 45 to 65 samples combined, 4,016,671 unique CDR3 nucleotide sequences were found, encoding 2 million to 3 million unique CDR3 amino acid sequences. Overall study outcomes, separate from this receptor: Dynamics of the blood repertoire were not tracked past 4 weeks after treatment. Because pretreatment tumor biopsies were not available, the baseline intratumoral presence of clonotypes could not be determined. In blood, the top tumor clonotypes increased from baseline to 2 weeks after radiation and then shrank by 4 weeks, which suggests a temporary expansion of tumor-resident clones. The single-armed trial design could not address effects of radiation dose or scheduling on the TCR repertoire.

Relative to germline, V is 7 bases shorter and J is 6 bases shorter, with 15 bases between their ends. Sequences LNHDA (CDR1) and SQIVND (CDR2) are obtained from the germline V gene (reference sequence). The CDR3 goes from the cysteine to the phenylalanine over 13 residues. This entry keeps only the CDR3 DNA: 39 bases, framed from base 1. TCR beta libraries were generated from genomic DNA with the immunoSEQ kit, following the manufacturer's recommendations. To prepare libraries, a first multiplex PCR with proprietary primers was run, followed by a second PCR that added unique barcodes, and a bead cleanup was done after each round. A positive control reaction and a negative control reaction, both provided in the kit, were run with every batch of samples. The final libraries underwent checking on an Agilent 4200 TapeStation D1000 ScreenTape, volumetric pooling, and quantification by qPCR. Sequencing was performed on an Illumina NextSeq500 with a MidOutput 150-cycle cartridge, and 156 Read1 and 15 Index1 cycles were run with kit custom primers. The pooled library was loaded at 0.95 to 1 pM with roughly 19% PhiX control spiked in. The original methods were these. Vendor-processed data were analyzed in R, with a clonotype defined as all T cells sharing the same CDR3 nucleotide sequence. In the clone abundance analyses, frequencies were normalized to the 10,000 most abundant clones in each sample. Before analysis, public T cell clones were removed, and these numbered fewer than six per sample on average. A difference in abundance of at least 32-fold between compartments was used to define tumor-enriched and baseline blood-enriched clonotypes. A beta-binomial differential abundance model was applied to find clonotypes that expanded or contracted between blood time points. Similarity between tumor and blood repertoires was quantified using the Baroni-Urbani and Buser coefficient, and groups were compared with two-tailed Wilcoxon tests in R. TCRdb obtained this table from immuneACCESS and retained in-frame rearrangements with V and J assigned. These tables miss some clones; where compared with another copy, unresolved V genes account for less than half of the shortfall, and the remainder is unexplained. V, J and clone size were drawn from that table, and D and trimming were deduced from the DNA. This sample lists about 59,000 clones; 60% to 85% were detected once. The ten largest clones add up to 7.3% of the sample.

Comments on this clone: No cognate antigen has been identified for it. Per-base qualities were not stored, and no clone one base away is much larger.

In the paper's terms, the time point label means: baseline pretreatment blood. Taken with the paper, the label for treatment or condition translates to: 15 Gy SBRT to primary tumor, nephrectomy 4 weeks later. To track tumor-enriched clonotypes, serial peripheral blood was sampled from radiation-treated patients at baseline and at 2 weeks and 4 weeks after SBRT. Every patient had renal cell carcinoma of clear cell pathology. The QIAamp DNA Blood Mini Kit (Qiagen) was used to prepare genomic DNA for TCR sequencing. Samples were included in the analyses only if all quality control checks were passed. The specimen comprised blood, sampled from a patient whose treatment included radiotherapy and nephrectomy. This receptor chain uses TRBV19 and TRBJ1-1; too little of a D gene remains to name it. This clonotype originated in a man in his sixties with renal cell carcinoma. This receptor carries the CDR3 CASKADGLSEAFF. The DNA is TGTGCCAGTAAAGCCGACGGCTTGTCTGAAGCTTTCTTT.